Shown below are 8 T cell receptor beta chains from a single sample sequenced in a study of blood T cell repertoires in COVID-19. The table came from immunoSEQ multiplex PCR; TCRdb's copy has only in-frame clones and leaves some out. The sample has over 100,000 clones, about 70% seen once. Input material: peripheral blood. These receptors were obtained from a woman aged 65 to 85 with acute or convalescent COVID-19.

Only a few counts were recorded for this clone. V gene TRBV21-1 combines with J gene TRBJ1-2; TRBD1, the table's D call, was not compared with the DNA. TRBV21-1 constitutes a pseudogene. This CDR3 region has 14 residues. The CDR3: CASNRDRGIYGYTF. As DNA, the CDR3 is TGTGCCAGCAACCGGGACAGGGGAATCTATGGCTACACCTTC.

V is TRBV30 and J is TRBJ2-5; 7 bases line up with TRBD1. This CDR3 is built from 16 residues. V shed 0 bases and J 7 bases; nucleotides not matched to a gene: 14. Germline CDR1 GTSNPN, CDR2 SVGIG (reference sequence). The CDR3 nucleotides read TGTGCCTGGAGTGTACGCGGTACAGGGGATTTCGGGACCCAGTACTTC. This translates into CAWSVRGTGDFGTQYF.

This chain links TRBV21-1 with TRBJ1-1; the table names TRBD1, a call not compared with the DNA. TRBV21-1 is noted as a pseudogene. This CDR3 region has 15 residues. DNA for the CDR3: TGTGCCAGCAGTATAGTAGGGGGAAAGAACACTGAAGCTTTCTTT. It translates to CASSIVGGKNTEAFF.

The V gene is TRBV25-1, the J gene TRBJ1-1; TRBD1 aligns across 7 bases. The CDR3 length is 14 residues. After removal of 4 bases from V and 4 bases from J, the junction contained 6 bases not matched to a gene. Germline CDR1 and CDR2: MGHDK and SYGVNS. The CDR3 DNA follows: TGTGCCAGCAGTGCCCGAGGGGGCGGCACTGAAGCTTTCTTT. Its protein product is CASSARGGGTEAFF. The full variable domain, in which reference TRBV25-1 and TRBJ1-1 provide the parts outside the CDR3, is EADIYQTPRYLVIGTGKKITLECSQTMGHDKMYWYQQDPGMELHLIHYSYGVNSTEKGDLSSESTVSRIRTEHFPLTLESARPSHTSQYLCASSARGGGTEAFFGQGTRLTVV.

This clone was picked up one time. This chain links TRBV7-2 with TRBJ1-6; D unresolved. The V end was cut by 5 bases, the J end by 7 bases, with 12 bases between. The germline V gene has CDR1 SGHTA and CDR2 FQGNSA. The CDR3 consists of 14 residues. CDR3 sequence: CASSPRTGNSPLHF. The DNA of the CDR3 is TGTGCCAGCAGCCCCCGGACGGGAAATTCACCCCTCCACTTT.

This chain joins TRBV12-3 or TRBV12-4 and TRBJ1-2, with D tentatively TRBD1 (6 bases). Trimming removed 7 bases from V and 7 bases from J, with 16 bases in between. CDR3 length: 13 amino acids. CDR3 in amino acids: CASNQGRARGYTF. CDR3 DNA: TGTGCCAGCAACCAGGGGAGGGCTCGTGGCTACACCTTC.

This clone appeared a single time. The chain uses TRBV10-2 and TRBJ1-1; tentative D call: TRBD1 (5 bases). Trimming pared 7 bases from V and 4 bases from J, leaving 13 bases between. The CDR3 sequence is 13 residues long. The germline V gene encodes CDR1 WSHSY and CDR2 SAAADI. CDR3 residues: CASTGGATTEAFF. The CDR3 coding sequence is TGCGCCAGCACCGGAGGGGCGACCACTGAAGCTTTCTTT.

This clone was picked up a small number of times. The rearrangement links TRBV6-5 to TRBJ2-5; TRBD1 aligns across 9 bases. The CDR3 loop spans 13 amino acids. CDR1 is MNHEY, CDR2 SVGAGI, per germline. The V segment lost 4 bases and the J segment 4 bases; nucleotides outside the gene matches: 1. CDR3 protein: CASSLGQGETQYF. Written as DNA, the CDR3 is TGTGCCAGCAGTTTGGGACAGGGAGAGACCCAGTACTTC.